Presented here are 27 T cell receptor beta chains from one specimen sequenced in a study of cytomegalovirus exposure and HLA in healthy donors. PCR involved 60 Vbeta and 13 Jbeta primers. Using immunoSEQ multiplex PCR, the repertoire was profiled, and TCRdb retains in-frame clones only, with some absent. The sample shows approximately 110,000 clones, around 80% of them seen only once. The sample comprised PBMCs. These receptors all stem from a woman in her thirties or forties in good health and CMV-seronegative.

The rearrangement joins TRBV6-5 to TRBJ2-7; unclear D gene. Germline-derived CDR1 and CDR2 are MNHEY and SVGAGI. Trimming removed 2 bases from V and 3 bases from J, with 8 bases in between. The CDR3 has 13 residues. CDR3 amino acids: CASSYRGNYEQYF. The DNA of the CDR3 is TGTGCCAGCAGTTACCGTGGCAACTACGAGCAGTACTTC.

There are a few counts of this clone. This sequence joins TRBV6-1 and TRBJ1-1; weak D call: TRBD1 (5 bases). V was clipped by 1 base and J by 5 bases, with 8 bases between them. The CDR3 is 13 amino acids. CDR1 and CDR2 (germline): MNHNS, SASEGT. The CDR3 DNA is TGTGCCAGCAGTGAAGGGGGGAGGACTGAAGCTTTCTTT. It is translated as CASSEGGRTEAFF.

This clone was picked up one time. The V call is TRBV18, the J call TRBJ2-7, with TRBD2 identical over 9 bases. The trim removed 3 bases at V and 4 bases at J, leaving 13 bases unmatched. Germline-derived CDR1 and CDR2 are KGHSH and LQKENI. The CDR3 spans 17 residues. The CDR3 DNA reads TGTGCCAGCTCACCCCCCGGCAACCTAGCGGGGAATTACGAGCAGTACTTC. Amino acid sequence: CASSPPGNLAGNYEQYF. Supplemented by reference TRBV18 and TRBJ2-7, the full variable domain reads NAGVMQNPRHLVRRRGQEARLRCSPMKGHSHVYWYRQLPEEGLKFMVYLQKENIIDESGMPKERFSAEFPKEGPSILRIQQVVRGDSAAYFCASSPPGNLAGNYEQYFGPGTRLTVT.

This clone was found a few times. The gene calls are TRBV7-2 and TRBJ2-5, with TRBD1 identical over 7 bases. The CDR3 spans 13 residues. CDR1 is SGHTA, CDR2 FQGNSA, per germline. V lost 5 bases, J lost 2 bases, and 2 bases stayed unmatched. The DNA for the CDR3 is TGTGCCAGCAGCGGGACAGCACAAGAGACCCAGTACTTC. Its translation: CASSGTAQETQYF. Supplemented by reference TRBV7-2 and TRBJ2-5, the full variable domain reads GAGVSQSPSNKVTEKGKDVELRCDPISGHTALYWYRQSLGQGLEFLIYFQGNSAPDKSGLPSDRFSAERTGGSVSTLTIQRTQQEDSAVYLCASSGTAQETQYFGPGTRLLVL.

The table lists this clone with a count of one. The chain has TRBV19 and TRBJ2-2; D remains ambiguous. The CDR3 totals 13 residues. Germline V gene lookup returns CDR1 LNHDA and CDR2 SQIVND (reference sequence). V was clipped by 3 bases and J by 6 bases, with 8 bases between them. In DNA, the CDR3 is TGTGCCAGTAGTATCTCCGAGCCCGGGGAGCTGTTTTTT. As protein: CASSISEPGELFF.

The genes are TRBV19 and TRBJ1-1; D ambiguous. V dropped 3 bases and J dropped 6 bases, with 11 bases sitting between them. This CDR3 spans 13 amino acids. Germline CDR1 is LNHDA and CDR2 is SQIVND (reference sequence). CDR3 coding DNA: TGTGCCAGTAGTATCCAAGGTGGAGCTGAAGCTTTCTTT. It codes for CASSIQGGAEAFF. The full variable domain, its missing parts supplied by reference TRBV19 and TRBJ1-1, is DGGITQSPKYLFRKEGQNVTLSCEQNLNHDAMYWYRQDPGQGLRLIYYSQIVNDFQKGDIAEGYSVSREKKESFPLTVTSAQKNPTAFYLCASSIQGGAEAFFGQGTRLTVV.

This chain links TRBV5-8 with TRBJ1-4; D perhaps matches TRBD1 (6 bases). The CDR3 length is 15 residues. CDR1 SGHTS and CDR2 YDEGEE come from the germline V gene. Trimming cost V 4 bases and J 7 bases, with 17 bases left between them. The CDR3 sequence: CASSRDTSVGEKLFF. CDR3 coding DNA: TGTGCCAGCAGCCGGGACACCTCTGTGGGTGAAAAACTGTTTTTT.

The chain couples TRBV19 to TRBJ1-2; 8 bases are a match to TRBD1. The CDR3 loop spans 15 amino acids. With V trimmed by 5 bases and J by 5 bases, 10 bases remained unmatched. Germline-derived CDR1 and CDR2 are LNHDA and SQIVND (reference sequence). CDR3 sequence: CASSSTGVPLYGYTF. The DNA of the CDR3 is TGTGCCAGTAGTTCGACAGGGGTTCCCCTTTATGGCTACACCTTC.

V usage is TRBV7-2 and J usage is TRBJ2-3; D is unresolved. CDR3 size: 13 residues. Germline CDR1 reads SGHTA; CDR2 reads FQGNSA. Trimming cost V 1 base and J 5 bases, with 7 bases left between them. CDR3 nucleotide sequence: TGTGCCAGCAGCTTAGATAGGAGAGATACGCAGTATTTT. Amino acid sequence: CASSLDRRDTQYF.

The rearrangement links TRBV5-4 to TRBJ1-2; perhaps TRBD1 as D (5 bases). The CDR3 sequence is 14 residues long. CDR1 SGHNT and CDR2 YYREEE come from the germline V gene (reference sequence). Trimming removed 0 bases at V and 5 bases at J, with 11 bases between. The DNA of the CDR3 is TGTGCCAGCAGCTTGGAGAGCAGGGATTATGGCTACACCTTC. This encodes CASSLESRDYGYTF. Full variable domain (missing parts from reference TRBV5-4 and TRBJ1-2): ETGVTQSPTHLIKTRGQQVTLRCSSQSGHNTVSWYQQALGQGPQFIFQYYREEENGRGNFPPRFSGLQFPNYSSELNVNALELDDSALYLCASSLESRDYGYTFGSGTRLTVV.

The CDR3 loop is CASSPTGTGDGYTF. The CDR3 DNA reads as TGTGCCAGTAGTCCGACCGGGACAGGGGACGGCTACACCTTC. The chain uses TRBV19 and TRBJ1-2, with 10 bases that match TRBD1. This CDR3 has 14 residues. CDR1 is LNHDA, CDR2 SQIVND, per germline (reference sequence). J lost 8 bases, V lost 5 bases, and 8 bases had no gene match.

The chain carries TRBV7-2 and TRBJ1-2; 12 bases are shared with TRBD1. With V trimmed by 5 bases and J by 8 bases, 9 bases remained unmatched. This CDR3 has 15 amino acids. Looked up from germline, CDR1 is SGHTA and CDR2 is FQGNSA. CDR3: CASSLPGQGAEGYTF. CDR3 DNA sequence: TGTGCCAGCAGCCTTCCGGGACAGGGGGCTGAAGGCTACACCTTC.

This clone was detected a few times. The V gene is TRBV15, the J gene TRBJ1-5, with D unclear. CDR1 and CDR2 from the germline V gene are LNHNV and YYDKDF (reference sequence). The CDR3 sequence is 16 residues long. With 0 bases removed from V and 2 bases from J, the gap between germline ends came to 11 bases. CDR3 DNA: TGTGCCACCAGCAGAGATAAAAGTGCGGGCAATCAGCCCCAGCATTTT. The encoded protein is CATSRDKSAGNQPQHF. Together with reference TRBV15 and TRBJ1-5, the CDR3 gives the full variable domain: DAMVIQNPRYQVTQFGKPVTLSCSQTLNHNVMYWYQQKSSQAPKLLFHYYDKDFNNEADTPDNFQSRRPNTSFCFLDIRSPGLGDTAMYLCATSRDKSAGNQPQHFGDGTRLSIL.

This chain connects TRBV5-1 to TRBJ1-4, with D perhaps TRBD1 (5 bases). The length of the CDR3 is 16 residues. The V end lost 4 bases, the J end lost 0 bases, and 13 bases lay between the germline ends. CDR1 and CDR2 (germline): SGHRS, YFSETQ. CDR3 nucleotide sequence: TGCGCCAGCAGCGGAGCGGGAGGGGCAACTAATGAAAAACTGTTTTTT. Amino acids: CASSGAGGATNEKLFF.

This chain links TRBV28 with TRBJ2-1, with 7 nucleotides matching TRBD2. This CDR3 region has 15 residues. The junction had 17 bases not matched to a gene; V was cut back by 8 bases and J by 10 bases. From germline, CDR1 is MDHEN and CDR2 SYDVKM. As DNA, the CDR3 is TGTGCCAGCGCCACCCGTGCTGCGGGAGAGATGGAGCAGTTCTTC. Amino acid sequence: CASATRAAGEMEQFF.

This clone was counted between two and nine times. The CDR3 region has the DNA TGTGCCAGCAGTGGCCTGGACTCAGAGTTCTATGGCTACACCTTC. It is translated as CASSGLDSEFYGYTF. The chain employs TRBV28 and TRBJ1-2; D remains unclear. V dropped 5 bases and J dropped 4 bases, with 17 bases sitting between them. Germline values: CDR1 MDHEN, CDR2 SYDVKM. There are 15 residues in the CDR3.

CDR3 DNA: TGTGCCAGCAGTCCAGGTTGGGCAGGGCCCTACGAGCAGTACTTC. Residues: CASSPGWAGPYEQYF. This chain joins TRBV13 and TRBJ2-7, with D possibly TRBD1 on 5 matching bases. Trimming shortened V by 6 bases and J by 2 bases, and 17 bases separated the two germline ends. The CDR3 totals 15 residues. Germline CDR1 reads PRHDT; CDR2 reads FYEKMQ (reference sequence).

The CDR3 loop is CASSPGLGQRLIEAFF. CDR3 DNA: TGTGCCAGCTCACCGGGTCTAGGACAGCGGCTTATCGAAGCTTTCTTT. The V gene is TRBV18, the J gene TRBJ1-1; D perhaps matches TRBD1 (6 bases). Germline lookup yields CDR1 KGHSH and CDR2 LQKENI. V was pared by 3 bases and J by 8 bases, with 22 bases between. This CDR3 has 16 amino acids. The full variable domain, with the rest looked up from reference TRBV18 and TRBJ1-1, is NAGVMQNPRHLVRRRGQEARLRCSPMKGHSHVYWYRQLPEEGLKFMVYLQKENIIDESGMPKERFSAEFPKEGPSILRIQQVVRGDSAAYFCASSPGLGQRLIEAFFGQGTRLTVV.

This chain joins TRBV4-3 and TRBJ1-5; D ambiguous. This CDR3 has 13 residues. Trimming pared 4 bases from V and 3 bases from J, leaving 7 bases between. CDR1 and CDR2 from the germline V gene are LGHNA and YSLEER. The CDR3 DNA is TGCGCCAGCAGCCCCGACTTCAATCAGCCCCAGCATTTT. This encodes CASSPDFNQPQHF.

J is TRBJ1-1 and V is TRBV7-8, with a possible D match to TRBD1 (5 bases). Germline CDR1 SGHVS, CDR2 FQNEAQ. CDR3 length equals 15 residues. V lost 6 bases to trimming and J lost 4 bases, with 18 bases between them. For the CDR3, the DNA is TGTGCCAGCAGATCCGTCGGGGGGTCCACCACTGAAGCTTTCTTT. Encoded protein: CASRSVGGSTTEAFF.

The chain joins TRBV5-1 to TRBJ2-7, with 8 bases matching TRBD2. Germline CDR1 is SGHRS and CDR2 is YFSETQ. V gave up 3 bases and J gave up 0 bases; unmatched junction bases: 2. CDR3 length: 14 amino acids. The DNA of the CDR3 is TGCGCCAGCAGCTCCGGGACTAGCTCCTACGAGCAGTACTTC. Its protein product is CASSSGTSSYEQYF. Based on the CDR3 plus reference TRBV5-1 and TRBJ2-7, the full variable domain is KAGVTQTPRYLIKTRGQQVTLSCSPISGHRSVSWYQQTPGQGLQFLFEYFSETQRNKGNFPGRFSGRQFSNSRSEMNVSTLELGDSALYLCASSSGTSSYEQYFGPGTRLTVT.

The rearrangement uses TRBV18 and TRBJ1-4; 8 nucleotides align to TRBD1. Germline CDR1 and CDR2: KGHSH and LQKENI. V lost 4 bases, J lost 7 bases, and 8 bases stayed unmatched. The CDR3 has 15 amino acids. The CDR3 sequence: CASSRSTGAGEKLFF. CDR3 DNA: TGTGCCAGCTCACGCTCGACAGGGGCGGGTGAAAAACTGTTTTTT.

The V call is TRBV19, the J call TRBJ1-1; tentative D call: TRBD1 (5 bases). The CDR3 contains 14 residues. V lost 3 bases, J lost 0 bases, and 8 bases lay in between. The germline CDR1 and CDR2 sequences are LNHDA and SQIVND (reference sequence). The CDR3 sequence is CASSINRMNTEAFF. CDR3 in DNA: TGTGCCAGTAGTATTAACAGGATGAACACTGAAGCTTTCTTT.

The V and J genes are TRBV30 and TRBJ1-1; D not certain. With 0 bases removed from V and 7 bases from J, the gap between germline ends came to 9 bases. Germline CDR1 and CDR2: GTSNPN and SVGIG (reference sequence). The CDR3 is 12 residues long. The CDR3: CAWSVRSLEAFF. The CDR3 DNA sequence: TGTGCCTGGAGTGTACGGAGCCTTGAAGCTTTCTTT.

CDR3 region: CASSQVFSATGFYEQYF. The DNA for the CDR3 is TGTGCCAGCAGCCAGGTGTTTAGTGCCACGGGTTTCTACGAGCAGTACTTC. V is TRBV14 and J is TRBJ2-7; no clear D. Germline V lookup: CDR1 SGHDN, CDR2 FVKESK. Trimming cost V 3 bases and J 3 bases, with 21 bases left between them. The CDR3 loop spans 17 amino acids.

In its sample, this clone was seen a few times. The chain couples TRBV18 to TRBJ2-5; D possibly corresponds to TRBD1 (5 bases). Between the trimmed V and J ends, which lost 2 bases and 5 bases, there was a span of 6 bases. The CDR3 is made up of 12 amino acids. CDR1 is KGHSH, CDR2 LQKENI, per germline. CDR3 in amino acids: CASSPRGETQYF. CDR3 in DNA: TGTGCCAGCTCACCAAGGGGTGAGACCCAGTACTTC.

The rearrangement links TRBV2 to TRBJ2-5, with TRBD1 matching 12 bases. The CDR3 spans 16 residues. The germline gives CDR1 SNHLY, CDR2 FYNNEI. V lost 8 bases and J lost 4; bases outside the gene matches: 11. The CDR3 spells CASVAGTGGQRETQYF. The DNA of the CDR3 is TGTGCCAGCGTGGCCGGGACAGGGGGCCAGCGAGAGACCCAGTACTTC.